One TCR beta chain is described in this entry. Random hexamers were used to reverse transcribe the RNA input (about 0.5 to 1 ug). Amplification of TCR beta CDR3 used immunoSEQ multiplex PCR across 54 Vbeta and 13 Jbeta. TCRdb re-derived calls from the immunoSEQ multiplex PCR reads in MiXCR, one entry per CDR3 protein. The sample contains about 180,000 distinct CDR3 sequences, approximately 95% of which appear only once. This CDR3 has 13 residues. The germline CDR1 and CDR2 sequences are LNHDA and SQIVND (reference sequence). The V end lost 5 bases, the J end lost 3 bases, and 8 bases lay between the germline ends. This specimen comes from a study of CD8 T cells in Susac syndrome.

Sequencing was carried out using CD4+ T cells from PBMCs. The J gene is TRBJ1-5, the V gene TRBV19, with D uncertain. This TCR came from a human donor with Susac syndrome. CDR3 loop: CASSPRTNQPQHF. In DNA form, the CDR3 reads TGTGCCAGTAGTCCCCGCACCAATCAGCCCCAGCATTTT.